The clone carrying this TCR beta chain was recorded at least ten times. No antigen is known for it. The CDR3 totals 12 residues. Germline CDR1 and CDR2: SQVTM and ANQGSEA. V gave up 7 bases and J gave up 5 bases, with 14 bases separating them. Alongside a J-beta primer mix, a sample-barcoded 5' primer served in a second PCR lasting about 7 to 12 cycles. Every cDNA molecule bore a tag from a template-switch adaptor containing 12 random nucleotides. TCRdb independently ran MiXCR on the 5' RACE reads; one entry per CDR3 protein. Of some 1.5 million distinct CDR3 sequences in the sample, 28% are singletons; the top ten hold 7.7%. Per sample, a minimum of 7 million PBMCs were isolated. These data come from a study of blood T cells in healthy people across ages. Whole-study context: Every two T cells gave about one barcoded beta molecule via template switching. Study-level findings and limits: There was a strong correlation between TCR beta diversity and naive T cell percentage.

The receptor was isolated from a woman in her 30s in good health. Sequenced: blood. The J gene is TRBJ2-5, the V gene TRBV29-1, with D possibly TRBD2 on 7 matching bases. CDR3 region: CSAKGGGETQYF. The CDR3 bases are TGCAGCGCGAAGGGGGGAGGGGAGACCCAGTACTTC.